The clone carrying this TCR beta chain was observed once. The data were produced by immunoSEQ multiplex PCR, yet TCRdb's version contains in-frame clones alone and is incomplete. The table has about 240,000 clones, about four fifths seen once; the top ten hold 7.5%. This record belongs to a study of blood T cell repertoires in COVID-19. Overall study context: T cells, B-cell-depleted T cells, or PBMCs supplied cDNA or gDNA.

The V gene lost 5 bases and the J gene lost 8 bases, with 15 bases spanning the gap. There are 13 residues in the CDR3. The source is a woman older than 75 with COVID-19, enrolled during active disease. The sequencing sample was made of peripheral blood. This chain links TRBV12-3 or TRBV12-4 with TRBJ1-2; tentatively, D is TRBD1 (5 bases). CDR3 sequence (DNA): TGTGCCAGCAGTCCGTTTCAGGGAGGCGGCTACACCTTC. Its protein product is CASSPFQGGGYTF.